Presented here are 24 T cell receptor beta chains from one specimen sequenced in a study of blood T cells in healthy people across ages (dated by TCRdb to between 2015 and 2017). Library creation used 5' RACE. The instrument was an Illumina HiSeq 2500. A second PCR of about 7 to 12 cycles was run with a J-beta primer mix and a sample-barcoded 5' primer. TCRdb reanalyzed the raw reads on its own, using fastp at Q25 for trimming and MiXCR for clone calling, and kept in-frame beta chains. Rows with one shared CDR3 protein collapse into an entry with the most common genes and DNA. This sample holds 730,000 or so distinct CDR3 sequences; roughly 43% were observed only once. Clones ranked in the top ten supply roughly 20% of the sample. Sequencing input: blood. All receptors come from a woman aged 55-69 years in good health.

The V and J genes are TRBV7-2 and TRBJ1-2; possibly TRBD1 for D (6 bases). Germline V gives CDR1 SGHTA, CDR2 FQGNSA. V shed 5 bases and J shed 12 bases, with 16 bases lying between them. CDR3 size: 12 residues. The CDR3 region is CASSLGQTLNTF. CDR3 bases: TGTGCCAGCAGCCTTGGACAGACCCTAAACACCTTC. Based on the CDR3 plus reference TRBV7-2 and TRBJ1-2, the full variable domain is GAGVSQSPSNKVTEKGKDVELRCDPISGHTALYWYRQSLGQGLEFLIYFQGNSAPDKSGLPSDRFSAERTGGSVSTLTIQRTQQEDSAVYLCASSLGQTLNTFGSGTRLTVV.

The V gene is TRBV3-1, the J gene TRBJ1-4, with TRBD1 identical over 8 bases. Losses at the gene ends were 7 bases for V and 7 bases for J; bases not matched to a gene: 8. The CDR3 length is 14 residues. Per the germline V gene, CDR1 is LGHDT and CDR2 is YNNKEL (reference sequence). CDR3 bases: TGTGCCAGCACCCGGACAGGGCTTGGTGAAAAACTGTTTTTT. It yields the protein CASTRTGLGEKLFF.

This clonotype showed up just a few times. The rearrangement links TRBV13 to TRBJ1-3; D not certain. Trimming pared 2 bases from V and 1 base from J, leaving 12 bases between. The germline V gene encodes CDR1 PRHDT and CDR2 FYEKMQ (reference sequence). This CDR3 region has 16 residues. The CDR3 bases are TGTGCCAGCAGCTTAACCCTGACACTGTCTGGAAACACCATATATTTT. Amino acid sequence: CASSLTLTLSGNTIYF.

This clonotype was recorded at least ten times. The chain recombines TRBV10-3 with TRBJ2-1; D is unresolved. The V and J ends lost 2 bases and 5 bases respectively, with 7 bases between them. CDR1 ENHRY and CDR2 SYGVKD come from the germline V gene. CDR3 length: 13 amino acids. CDR3 DNA sequence: TGTGCCATCAGTGAGAATGGAGACAATGAGCAGTTCTTC. Amino acid sequence: CAISENGDNEQFF.

This clonotype appeared a few times. The chain couples TRBV7-6 to TRBJ2-1; tentative D call: TRBD2 (5 bases). This CDR3 comprises 16 residues. V was shortened by 3 bases and J by 4 bases, with 16 bases between the two germline ends. Germline lookup yields CDR1 SGHVS and CDR2 FNYEAQ. CDR3 nucleotide sequence: TGTGCCAGCAGCTTTATACCCGGACTCTTATACAATGAGCAGTTCTTC. Its protein product is CASSFIPGLLYNEQFF.

The V call is TRBV18, the J call TRBJ2-7, with 12 bases identical to TRBD2. With 6 bases clipped from V and 5 bases from J, the junction kept 5 bases outside the gene matches. The germline CDR1 and CDR2 sequences are KGHSH and LQKENI. The length of the CDR3 is 14 residues. CDR3 nucleotide sequence: TGTGCCAGCTCCCCAAGACTAGCGGGAGACGAGCAGTACTTC. It translates to CASSPRLAGDEQYF.

The CDR3 coding sequence is TGTGCCAGCAGCGCTCTCTCGGGGGCGGATCAGCCCCAGCATTTT. Residues: CASSALSGADQPQHF. This chain connects TRBV7-9 to TRBJ1-5; possibly TRBD1 for D (6 bases). The V gene lost 5 bases and the J gene lost 5 bases, with 16 bases spanning the gap. Germline CDR1 and CDR2: SEHNR and FQNEAQ (reference sequence). This CDR3 has 15 residues.

Only a few counts were recorded for this clonotype. J is TRBJ2-3 and V is TRBV4-2; 8 nucleotides match TRBD2. J gave up 4 bases and V 4 bases, and 19 bases lay outside the gene matches. Germline V gene lookup returns CDR1 LGHNA and CDR2 YNFKEQ. This CDR3 has 19 amino acids. CDR3 nucleotide sequence: TGTGCCAGCAGCCCCGAAGTAGTTAGCGGGATATCCCTCGCAGATACGCAGTATTTT. Translating gives CASSPEVVSGISLADTQYF.

J is TRBJ1-4 and V is TRBV3-1; TRBD1 is a possible D gene (5 bases). Trimming pared 2 bases from V and 5 bases from J, leaving 15 bases between. This CDR3 comprises 16 residues. The germline CDR1 and CDR2 sequences are LGHDT and YNNKEL (reference sequence). The CDR3 bases are TGTGCCAGCAGCCAATTAACGACAGCGAGAAATGAAAAACTGTTTTTT. This sequence encodes CASSQLTTARNEKLFF.

To note about this clonotype: A much larger clone sits a single nucleotide away, making a read error possible. The rearrangement uses TRBV20-1 and TRBJ2-1; tentatively, D is TRBD2 (6 bases). CDR1 and CDR2 from the germline V gene are DFQATT and SNEGSKA (reference sequence). The CDR3 spans 14 residues. Trimming removed 6 bases from V and 0 bases from J, with 12 bases in between. Written as DNA, the CDR3 is TGCAGTGCGCCCCGGGACTCCTCCTACAATGAGCAGTTCTTC. As protein: CSAPRDSSYNEQFF.

This clonotype was detected only a few times. The chain couples TRBV5-1 to TRBJ2-1; maybe TRBD2 (5 bases). This CDR3 has 16 amino acids. Germline assignment: CDR1 SGHRS and CDR2 YFSETQ. Trimming pared 2 bases from V and 1 base from J, leaving 13 bases between. DNA for the CDR3: TGCGCCAGCAGCTTTAAGGTAGAGGGATCCTACAATGAGCAGTTCTTC. Translating it yields CASSFKVEGSYNEQFF.

V is TRBV10-3 and J is TRBJ2-2, with 8 bases that match TRBD2. This CDR3 has 19 amino acids. In germline, CDR1 is ENHRY, CDR2 SYGVKD. J gave up 0 bases and V 3 bases, and 12 bases lay outside the gene matches. This chain's CDR3 is CAISDPQGGGISNTGELFF. DNA for the CDR3: TGTGCCATCAGTGATCCCCAGGGCGGGGGGATTTCGAACACCGGGGAGCTGTTTTTT.

The J gene is TRBJ1-1, the V gene TRBV20-1; D ambiguous. The CDR3 sequence is 15 residues long. Germline CDR1 is DFQATT and CDR2 is SNEGSKA (reference sequence). V was trimmed by 5 bases and J by 10 bases, leaving 26 bases between them. CDR3 protein: CSADWRAGSRSGAFF. In nucleotides, the CDR3 is TGCAGTGCTGACTGGAGGGCGGGCTCCAGGTCAGGAGCTTTCTTT.

The chain combines TRBV4-3 with TRBJ1-1; D perhaps matches TRBD1 (6 bases). V lost 0 bases, J lost 5 bases, and 13 bases lay in between. The length of the CDR3 is 15 residues. Per the germline V gene, CDR1 is LGHNA and CDR2 is YSLEER. In DNA form, the CDR3 reads TGCGCCAGCAGCCAAGATCCACAGGGTAGTACTGAAGCTTTCTTT. Amino acids: CASSQDPQGSTEAFF.

In this sample, this clonotype turned up a few times. The chain links TRBV20-1 to TRBJ2-7; 10 bases line up with TRBD1. The CDR3 runs to 12 residues. Unmatched junction bases numbered 2, after V lost 5 bases and J lost 4 bases. Germline V gene data show CDR1 as DFQATT and CDR2 as SNEGSKA (reference sequence). CDR3 sequence: CSADRGQYEQYF. In DNA form, the CDR3 reads TGCAGTGCTGACAGGGGGCAATACGAGCAGTACTTC.

The CDR3 protein is CSANRPGGTEAFF. CDR3 in DNA: TGCAGTGCTAATAGACCGGGCGGCACTGAAGCTTTCTTT. This chain links TRBV20-1 with TRBJ1-1; the D is unclear. In germline, CDR1 is DFQATT, CDR2 SNEGSKA (reference sequence). The V and J ends lost 4 bases and 4 bases respectively, with 13 bases between them. The CDR3 runs to 13 residues.

The V and J genes are TRBV6-1 and TRBJ1-2; D call uncertain. V lost 1 base and J 0 bases, leaving 6 bases between the germline ends. The germline V gene encodes CDR1 MNHNS and CDR2 SASEGT. The CDR3 extends over 14 amino acids. CDR3: CASSEVTANYGYTF. The DNA for the CDR3 is TGTGCCAGCAGTGAAGTAACGGCTAACTATGGCTACACCTTC.

The V gene is TRBV4-3, the J gene TRBJ2-1, with TRBD1 matching over 7 bases. The V gene's germline CDR1 is LGHNA and CDR2 YSLEER. This CDR3 has 14 residues. V was clipped by 2 bases and J by 6 bases; unmatched bases: 4. CDR3 in amino acids: CASSQRTGRNEQFF. CDR3 nucleotides: TGCGCCAGCAGCCAACGGACAGGCCGCAATGAGCAGTTCTTC.

This clonotype has just one count. The V gene is TRBV24-1, the J gene TRBJ2-3; 9 positions agree with TRBD1. This CDR3 has 16 amino acids. With 6 bases clipped from V and 4 bases from J, the junction kept 10 bases outside the gene matches. Germline V lookup: CDR1 KGHDR, CDR2 SFDVKD. This chain's CDR3 is CATSPAPGQGPDTQYF. The CDR3 region has the DNA TGTGCCACCAGTCCTGCTCCGGGACAGGGCCCAGATACGCAGTATTTT.

In this sample, this clonotype turned up many times. The chain links TRBV6-6 to TRBJ2-6, with 9 bases identical to TRBD1. V gave up 8 bases and J gave up 5 bases; unmatched junction bases: 10. Germline loops: CDR1 MNHNY, CDR2 SVGAGI (reference sequence). CDR3 length: 16 residues. CDR3 protein: CASLRPGQGWANVLTF. As DNA, the CDR3 is TGTGCCAGCCTGAGACCGGGACAGGGATGGGCCAACGTCCTGACTTTC.

The chain combines TRBV12-3 or TRBV12-4 with TRBJ2-5; no clear D gene. The ends were cut back, 0 bases at V and 9 bases at J, with 26 bases in the middle. CDR3 length: 18 amino acids. This CDR3 reads CASSLAGEGLGDRVAQYF. The CDR3 DNA follows: TGTGCCAGCAGTTTAGCGGGCGAAGGTTTGGGCGATCGAGTGGCCCAGTACTTC.

The chain is built from TRBV5-1 and TRBJ2-5; 8 nucleotides match TRBD2. TRBJ2-7 matches the DNA end more closely, so the J call is doubtful. CDR3 size: 14 residues. Germline-derived CDR1 and CDR2 are SGHRS and YFSETQ. The CDR3 DNA sequence: TGCGCCAGCAGCTCGGGACTAGAACCTTACGAGCAGTACTTC. Amino acids: CASSSGLEPYEQYF.

This clonotype has a count of ten or more. This sequence joins TRBV7-2 and TRBJ1-2; unclear D gene. Germline CDR1 is SGHTA and CDR2 is FQGNSA. The CDR3 totals 12 residues. Trimming removed 5 bases at V and 4 bases at J, with 8 bases between. The CDR3 loop is CASSTRTYGYTF. The DNA of the CDR3 is TGTGCCAGCAGCACCCGGACCTATGGCTACACCTTC. The full variable domain, its missing parts supplied by reference TRBV7-2 and TRBJ1-2, is GAGVSQSPSNKVTEKGKDVELRCDPISGHTALYWYRQSLGQGLEFLIYFQGNSAPDKSGLPSDRFSAERTGGSVSTLTIQRTQQEDSAVYLCASSTRTYGYTFGSGTRLTVV.

To note about this clonotype: This may be a read error: a much more frequent sequence differs by one nucleotide. The chain combines TRBV4-3 with TRBJ2-7; 8 positions match TRBD2. CDR1 and CDR2 (germline): LGHNA, YSLEER. The CDR3 is 16 amino acids. The ends lost 3 bases at V and 7 bases at J; junction bases unmatched: 14. CDR3 in amino acids: CASSQAGGSGANEQYF. CDR3 DNA sequence: TGCGCCAGCAGCCAGGCCGGGGGTAGCGGGGCAAATGAGCAGTACTTC.